The 26 T cell receptor beta chains reported below all come from one sample, sequenced in a study of blood T cell repertoires in COVID-19 (dated by TCRdb to the early 2020s). Library method: the immunoSEQ multiplex PCR assay. Sourced from immuneACCESS, this table was stored by TCRdb with only in-frame sequences that have V and J called. A share of the clones is absent; for the studies checked, an unresolved V gene accounts for under half, and the remainder has no known explanation. This sample lists about 190,000 clones; about four fifths were detected once. Of the sample, 7.8% is held by the ten largest clones. The sequencing sample was made of peripheral blood. The receptors come from a woman in her sixties or seventies with COVID-19, enrolled during active disease.

This chain connects TRBV29-1 to TRBJ2-1; TRBD2 might be the D (5 bases). Trimming stripped 4 bases from V and 3 bases from J, with 13 bases between. Per the germline V gene, CDR1 is SQVTM and CDR2 is ANQGSEA. This CDR3 contains 14 residues. The CDR3 region has the DNA TGCAGCGTTGTTGGTAGCGCGGGCTACAATGAGCAGTTCTTC. This sequence encodes CSVVGSAGYNEQFF.

The chain has TRBV5-6 and TRBJ1-2, with 12 bases matching TRBD1. The CDR3 spans 18 residues. With V trimmed by 4 bases and J by 7 bases, 17 bases remained unmatched. Looked up from germline, CDR1 is SGHDT and CDR2 is YYEEEE. CDR3: CASSGAYPGQGAFFGYTF. CDR3 nucleotide sequence: TGTGCCAGCAGCGGCGCGTATCCGGGACAGGGGGCGTTTTTTGGCTACACCTTC.

The V call is TRBV7-9, the J call TRBJ1-5, with D tentatively TRBD1 (6 bases). The CDR3 consists of 14 residues. Per germline, CDR1 SEHNR and CDR2 FQNEAQ (reference sequence). Trimming took off 5 bases at V and 6 bases at J, with 14 bases between the two ends. This chain's CDR3 is CASSPGQFSQPQHF. For the CDR3, the DNA is TGTGCCAGCAGCCCCGGACAGTTCAGTCAGCCCCAGCATTTT.

This chain links TRBV19 with TRBJ1-2; D uncertain. This CDR3 contains 14 residues. Germline-derived CDR1 and CDR2 are LNHDA and SQIVND (reference sequence). V was shortened by 0 bases and J by 2 bases, with 7 bases between the two germline ends. The CDR3 here is CASSIDRENYGYTF. The CDR3 nucleotides read TGTGCCAGTAGTATAGATCGGGAGAACTATGGCTACACCTTC.

The chain joins TRBV30 to TRBJ1-4; D uncertain. This CDR3 has 12 amino acids. V dropped 2 bases and J dropped 3 bases, with 4 bases sitting between them. Looked up from germline, CDR1 is GTSNPN and CDR2 is SVGIG (reference sequence). Here the CDR3 reads CAWSQSNEKLFF. In DNA form, the CDR3 reads TGTGCCTGGAGTCAATCTAATGAAAAACTGTTTTTT.

This rearrangement joins TRBV10-3 to TRBJ2-2, with D possibly TRBD2 on 5 matching bases. This CDR3 has 15 residues. CDR1 and CDR2 (germline): ENHRY, SYGVKD. The V gene lost 0 bases and the J gene lost 5 bases, with 10 bases spanning the gap. CDR3 loop: CAISESRAITGELFF. DNA for the CDR3: TGTGCCATCAGTGAGTCGAGGGCGATAACCGGGGAGCTGTTTTTT.

The gene calls are TRBV28 and TRBJ2-1; 8 positions agree with TRBD2. The V gene's germline CDR1 is MDHEN and CDR2 SYDVKM. Unmatched junction bases numbered 2, after V lost 2 bases and J lost 8 bases. The CDR3 has 13 residues. In nucleotides, the CDR3 is TGTGCCAGCAGTTTAGGGACTAGGGATGAGCAGTTCTTC. It specifies CASSLGTRDEQFF.

This clone showed up just once. The V and J genes are TRBV28 and TRBJ1-1; TRBD1 agrees at 7 bases. The V gene's germline CDR1 is MDHEN and CDR2 SYDVKM. This CDR3 region has 14 residues. V was pared by 6 bases and J by 1 base, with 5 bases of the junction left unmatched. As DNA, the CDR3 is TGTGCCAGCAGCGCGGACAGGCCGAACACTGAAGCTTTCTTT. Its protein product is CASSADRPNTEAFF. Drawing the rest from reference TRBV28 and TRBJ1-1, the complete variable domain is DVKVTQSSRYLVKRTGEKVFLECVQDMDHENMFWYRQDPGLGLRLIYFSYDVKMKEKGDIPEGYSVSREKKERFSLILESASTNQTSMYLCASSADRPNTEAFFGQGTRLTVV.

The V gene is TRBV6-5, the J gene TRBJ1-5, with a tentative D call TRBD1 (5 bases). V gave up 7 bases and J gave up 4 bases, with 14 bases separating them. CDR3 size: 14 residues. CDR1 and CDR2 (germline): MNHEY, SVGAGI. The CDR3 DNA reads TGTGCCAGCACCCCTAATGGGGGGAATCAGCCCCAGCATTTT. Amino acid sequence: CASTPNGGNQPQHF.

The chain couples TRBV6-5 to TRBJ1-5, with 9 nucleotides matching TRBD1. V lost 4 bases to trimming and J lost 6 bases; unmatched junction nucleotides: 7. CDR3 length equals 15 residues. Germline assignment: CDR1 MNHEY and CDR2 SVGAGI. CDR3 bases: TGTGCCAGCAGTTCCGGGACAGGGCCCGGTCAGCCCCAGCATTTT. Protein sequence: CASSSGTGPGQPQHF.

This clone occurred a few times. The chain is built from TRBV19 and TRBJ1-6; D not resolved. The V end lost 10 bases, the J end lost 6 bases, and 16 bases lay between the germline ends. The CDR3 extends over 14 amino acids. CDR1 LNHDA and CDR2 SQIVND come from the germline V gene (reference sequence). The CDR3 DNA reads as TGTGCCACCTCCGAGGGCAGAATTAATTCACCCCTCCACTTT. It yields the protein CATSEGRINSPLHF.

The sample holds one count of this clone. The chain employs TRBV5-5 and TRBJ2-7, with TRBD2 matching over 12 bases. Trimming cost V 0 bases and J 4 bases; bases outside gene matches: 2. This CDR3 has 15 amino acids. Germline CDR1 is SGHKS and CDR2 is YYEKEE (reference sequence). CDR3 sequence: CASSLDLAGGYEQYF. CDR3 in DNA: TGTGCCAGCAGCTTGGACCTAGCGGGAGGGTACGAGCAGTACTTC.

This chain uses TRBV30 with TRBJ2-7; a weak D match, TRBD1 (6 bases). CDR1 is GTSNPN, CDR2 SVGIG, per germline (reference sequence). Trimming took 2 bases from V and 9 from J, leaving 20 bases between them. This CDR3 spans 14 amino acids. The CDR3 DNA follows: TGTGCCTGGAGTCAGGCAGGGGTCTACGACGTGCAGTACTTC. Its protein is CAWSQAGVYDVQYF.

This chain links TRBV5-1 with TRBJ1-4; possible D gene TRBD1, 6 bases. V lost 4 bases and J 3 bases, leaving 13 bases between the germline ends. From germline, CDR1 is SGHRS and CDR2 YFSETQ. This CDR3 contains 15 residues. CDR3 sequence reads: CASSISDRSNEKLFF. The CDR3 DNA reads as TGCGCCAGCAGCATTTCCGACAGGTCTAATGAAAAACTGTTTTTT.

The chain joins TRBV2 to TRBJ1-3; D perhaps matches TRBD1 (5 bases). Germline V CDR1 and CDR2: SNHLY, FYNNEI. The V end was cut by 6 bases, the J end by 0 bases, with 9 bases between. The CDR3 has 14 amino acids. CDR3 sequence (DNA): TGTGCCAGCAGCGGGGGAAACTCTGGAAACACCATATATTTT. Amino acid sequence: CASSGGNSGNTIYF.

This sequence joins TRBV19 and TRBJ1-5; maybe TRBD1 (5 bases). Trimming stripped 3 bases from V and 5 bases from J, with 14 bases between. The CDR3 is made up of 15 amino acids. Germline loops: CDR1 LNHDA, CDR2 SQIVND (reference sequence). CDR3 sequence: CASSMTGGWDQPQHF. The CDR3 coding sequence is TGTGCCAGTAGTATGACGGGGGGTTGGGATCAGCCCCAGCATTTT.

The chain joins TRBV28 to TRBJ1-2; D is ambiguous. Germline V gene data show CDR1 as MDHEN and CDR2 as SYDVKM. V lost 4 bases and J 3 bases, leaving 9 bases between the germline ends. This CDR3 contains 13 residues. The CDR3 bases are TGTGCCAGCAGTTACGAGCAATACTATGGCTACACCTTC. It yields the protein CASSYEQYYGYTF.

The chain has TRBV27 and TRBJ1-2; D might be TRBD1 (6 bases). The CDR3 sequence is 15 residues long. CDR1 is MNHEY, CDR2 SMNVEV, per germline (reference sequence). Between the trimmed V and J ends, which lost 5 bases and 4 bases, there was a span of 17 bases. The CDR3 nucleotides are TGTGCCAGCAGTAGAGGCCGGGACACGCTCTATGGCTACACCTTC. It yields the protein CASSRGRDTLYGYTF.

The V call is TRBV24-1, the J call TRBJ1-2; D remains unclear. The germline CDR1 and CDR2 sequences are KGHDR and SFDVKD. Trimming took off 2 bases at V and 4 bases at J, with 10 bases between the two ends. The CDR3 length is 14 residues. The DNA of the CDR3 is TGTGCCACCAGTGATTCCGGGGTTACCTATGGCTACACCTTC. Residues: CATSDSGVTYGYTF.

The chain has TRBV30 and TRBJ1-2; the D gene is possibly TRBD1 (5 bases). The V and J ends lost 0 bases and 6 bases respectively, with 20 bases between them. This CDR3 is built from 16 residues. Germline CDR1 reads GTSNPN; CDR2 reads SVGIG (reference sequence). CDR3 nucleotides: TGTGCCTGGAGTGTTCGAAATTTGGGGACTCAGGATGGCTACACCTTC. It codes for CAWSVRNLGTQDGYTF.

The chain joins TRBV6-6 to TRBJ2-1; D not resolved. Trimming shortened V by 6 bases and J by 0 bases, and 15 bases separated the two germline ends. Germline-derived CDR1 and CDR2 are MNHNY and SVGAGI (reference sequence). This CDR3 has 16 residues. CDR3 region: CASRRGAATSYNEQFF. Here the CDR3 DNA reads TGTGCCAGCAGACGCGGCGCCGCCACCTCCTACAATGAGCAGTTCTTC.

The chain uses TRBV28 and TRBJ2-5; 10 bases match TRBD1. The junction had 8 bases not matched to a gene; V was cut back by 2 bases and J by 5 bases. Looked up from germline, CDR1 is MDHEN and CDR2 is SYDVKM. There are 16 residues in the CDR3. The DNA for the CDR3 is TGTGCCAGCAGTTTAGTCGGACAGGGGGTTTCGGAGACCCAGTACTTC. Translating it yields CASSLVGQGVSETQYF.

The V call is TRBV28, the J call TRBJ2-7, with 7 bases lining up with TRBD2. CDR3 length equals 12 residues. The germline gives CDR1 MDHEN, CDR2 SYDVKM. V shed 5 bases, J shed 3 bases, and the junction held 1 base outside the gene matches. The CDR3 loop reads CASSPGGYEQYF. In nucleotides, the CDR3 is TGTGCCAGCAGTCCGGGGGGCTACGAGCAGTACTTC.

This chain connects TRBV3-1 (or the pseudogene TRBV3-2) to TRBJ2-1; D uncertain. V was clipped by 4 bases and J by 7 bases, with 8 bases between them. Germline V gene sequence: CDR1 LGHDT, CDR2 YNNKEL (reference sequence). CDR3 length: 12 amino acids. The CDR3 region has the DNA TGTGCCAGCAGCCGTGTCGGGAATGAGCAGTTCTTC. Translation: CASSRVGNEQFF.

The chain has TRBV2 and TRBJ2-2; 12 bases match TRBD2. CDR1 is SNHLY, CDR2 FYNNEI, per germline. After removal of 2 bases from V and 10 bases from J, the junction contained 5 bases not matched to a gene. The CDR3 totals 15 residues. The chain's CDR3 is CASSELAGGGEELFF. In DNA, the CDR3 is TGTGCCAGCAGTGAACTAGCGGGAGGGGGGGAGGAGCTGTTTTTT.

The rearrangement joins TRBV18 to TRBJ1-4, with D perhaps matching TRBD1 (5 bases). CDR1 is KGHSH, CDR2 LQKENI, per germline. V dropped 6 bases and J dropped 6 bases, with 14 bases sitting between them. CDR3 size: 14 residues. In nucleotides, the CDR3 is TGTGCCAGCTCCCGCAGTGGAGGGGATGAAAAACTGTTTTTT. This sequence encodes CASSRSGGDEKLFF.